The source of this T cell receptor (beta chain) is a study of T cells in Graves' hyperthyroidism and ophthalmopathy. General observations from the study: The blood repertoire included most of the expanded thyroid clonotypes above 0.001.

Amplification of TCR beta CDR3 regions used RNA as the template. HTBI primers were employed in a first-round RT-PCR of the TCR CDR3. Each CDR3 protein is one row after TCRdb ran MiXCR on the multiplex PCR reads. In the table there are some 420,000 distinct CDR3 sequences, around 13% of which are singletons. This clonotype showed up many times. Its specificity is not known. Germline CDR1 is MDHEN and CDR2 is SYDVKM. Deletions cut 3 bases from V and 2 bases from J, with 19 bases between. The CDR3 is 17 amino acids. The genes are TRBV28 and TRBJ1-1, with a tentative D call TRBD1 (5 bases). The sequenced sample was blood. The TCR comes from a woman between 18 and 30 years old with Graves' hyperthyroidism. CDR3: CASSFYNTGGGNTEAFF. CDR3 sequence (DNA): TGTGCCAGCAGTTTCTATAATACAGGAGGAGGAAACACTGAAGCTTTCTTT.